A single sample gave rise to the 2 T cell receptor beta chains below, sequenced in a study of T cell responses to AZD1222 COVID-19 vaccine. Using immunoSEQ multiplex PCR, the repertoire was profiled, and TCRdb retains in-frame clones only, with some absent. The sample includes about 140,000 clones, approximately 89% of them seen just once. Here the sequenced sample was peripheral blood, taken on day 0 of AZD1222 vaccination. Every receptor here comes from an adult in good health.

This chain uses TRBV7-2 with TRBJ2-5; D may be TRBD1 or TRBD2 (6 bases each). Germline V lookup: CDR1 SGHTA, CDR2 FQGNSA. The CDR3 totals 14 residues. V was cut by 2 bases and J by 4 bases, with 11 bases left in between. CDR3 sequence reads: CASSLLGGLETQYF. Here the CDR3 DNA reads TGTGCCAGCAGCTTACTGGGGGGCCTAGAGACCCAGTACTTC. The full variable domain, rest sourced from reference TRBV7-2 and TRBJ2-5, is GAGVSQSPSNKVTEKGKDVELRCDPISGHTALYWYRQSLGQGLEFLIYFQGNSAPDKSGLPSDRFSAERTGGSVSTLTIQRTQQEDSAVYLCASSLLGGLETQYFGPGTRLLVL.

The chain employs TRBV19 and TRBJ2-1, with a tentative D call TRBD2 (5 bases). CDR1 is LNHDA and CDR2 is SQIVND in the germline V gene (reference sequence). Trimming left V 3 bases short and J 0 bases short, with 9 bases between. This CDR3 spans 15 amino acids. CDR3 protein: CASSIRDSSYNEQFF. The CDR3 bases are TGTGCCAGTAGTATCCGGGATAGCTCCTACAATGAGCAGTTCTTC.